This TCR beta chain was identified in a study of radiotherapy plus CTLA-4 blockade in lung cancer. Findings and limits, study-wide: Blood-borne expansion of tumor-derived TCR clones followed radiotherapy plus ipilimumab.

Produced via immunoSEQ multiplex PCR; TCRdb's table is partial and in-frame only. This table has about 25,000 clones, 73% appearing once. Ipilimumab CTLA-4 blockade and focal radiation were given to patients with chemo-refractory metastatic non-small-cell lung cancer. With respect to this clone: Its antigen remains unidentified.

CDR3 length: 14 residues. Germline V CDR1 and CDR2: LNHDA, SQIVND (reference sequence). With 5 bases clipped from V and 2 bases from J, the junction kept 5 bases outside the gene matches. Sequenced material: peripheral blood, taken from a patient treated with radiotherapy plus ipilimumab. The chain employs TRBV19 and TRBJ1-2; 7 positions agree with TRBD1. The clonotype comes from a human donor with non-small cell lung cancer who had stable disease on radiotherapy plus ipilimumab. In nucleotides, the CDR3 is TGTGCCAGTAGTCTCGGACAGGACAACTATGGCTACACCTTC. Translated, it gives CASSLGQDNYGYTF.